These T cell receptor beta chains were read from a single sample in a study of shared clonotypes between healthy human individuals. Profiling relied on immunoSEQ multiplex PCR, and the TCRdb table lists in-frame clones only, not all of them. The repertoire includes about 2,500,000 clones, just over 90% of them detected once, and roughly 0.13% sits in the top ten. Source material: naive CD4+ T cells sorted from blood. These receptors all stem from a man aged 18 to 29 in good health. Both conserved end residues are part of each CDR3. D genes are given only for firm matches. Clone size is shown for a subset of rows, as once, few, many or a class of expanded clone.

TRBD1,once,TRBV6-1,TRBJ2-6,TGTGCCAGCAGTGACGACAGGGGCTCTGGGGCCAACGTCCTGACTTTC,CASSDDRGSGANVLTF
NA,NA,TRBV5-4,TRBJ1-4,TGTGCCAGCAGCTTGGTTAATGAAAAACTGTTTTTT,CASSLVNEKLFF
NA,NA,TRBV5-1,TRBJ2-5,TGCGCCAGCAGCGTTCTAGGATCCCAGGAGACCCAGTACTTC,CASSVLGSQETQYF
TRBD2,NA,TRBV23-1,TRBJ2-7,TGCGCCAGCAGGATCCCCCGGGGTGCGGGAGAGACGGGCGAGCAGTACTTC,CASRIPRGAGETGEQYF
NA,NA,TRBV20-1,TRBJ1-2,TGCAGTGCTAGCCGCCAGGGAGGCTACACCTTC,CSASRQGGYTF
NA,NA,TRBV6-5,TRBJ2-3,TGTGCCAGCAGCTCTTCACGGGGGCGCACAGATACGCAGTATTTT,CASSSSRGRTDTQYF
NA,NA,TRBV6-5,TRBJ2-3,TGTGCCAGCAGGGCTCCTGGGGATACGCAGTATTTT,CASRAPGDTQYF
TRBD2,NA,TRBV6-1,TRBJ2-7,TGTGCCAGCACCGTTACTAGCGGGGGGGCCGGCGAGCAGTACTTC,CASTVTSGGAGEQYF
TRBD1,NA,TRBV29-1,TRBJ1-4,TGCAGCGTTGGGCGGACAGGGACGAATGAAAAACTGTTTTTT,CSVGRTGTNEKLFF
NA,once,TRBV20-1,TRBJ2-1,TGCAGTGCTAGGAGGGATGAGCAGTTCTTC,CSARRDEQFF
NA,NA,TRBV19,TRBJ2-1,TGTGCCAGTAGTTTGACGGCAGGGGTTCGTTACAATGAGCAGTTCTTC,CASSLTAGVRYNEQFF
NA,NA,TRBV5-5,TRBJ2-7,TGTGCCAGCAGCTTGAACCGGGGATCCTCCTACGAGCAGTACTTC,CASSLNRGSSYEQYF
NA,NA,TRBV5-4,TRBJ1-1,TGTGCCAGCAGTCCTCAGGGGATGAACACTGAAGCTTTCTTT,CASSPQGMNTEAFF
NA,few,TRBV4-1,TRBJ1-6,TGCGCCAGCAGCCAAGAGGCACAGTATAATTCACCCCTCCACTTT,CASSQEAQYNSPLHF
NA,NA,TRBV6-1,TRBJ1-6,TGTGCCAGCAACAGCCGCCTTCAGTCACCCCTCCACTTT,CASNSRLQSPLHF
NA,few,TRBV18,TRBJ2-7,TGTGCCAGCTCACCAACAGGGAGCTACGAGCAGTACTTC,CASSPTGSYEQYF
NA,once,TRBV5-6,TRBJ1-1,TGTGCCAGCAGCCTGGTTGGGGGAGTAGTAGGCACTGAAGCTTTCTTT,CASSLVGGVVGTEAFF
NA,NA,TRBV6-5,TRBJ1-4,TGTGCCAGCAGAGGGGGGCCGAGGGATGAAAAACTGTTTTTT,CASRGGPRDEKLFF
NA,NA,TRBV10-3,TRBJ2-7,TGTGCCATCGGAACAGGGAGTACCTACGAGCAGTACTTC,CAIGTGSTYEQYF
NA,NA,TRBV5-1,TRBJ2-1,TGCGCCAGCTCTGAGGGGGGTCTATCCTACAATGAGCAGTTCTTC,CASSEGGLSYNEQFF
TRBD1,NA,TRBV7-2,TRBJ1-4,TGTGCCAGCAGCTCGGGACAGGCCAGGATTGAAAAACTGTTTTTT,CASSSGQARIEKLFF
NA,NA,TRBV10-3,TRBJ1-1,TGTGCGACACGGTGGAGCACTGAAGCTTTCTTT,CATRWSTEAFF
NA,NA,TRBV7-9,TRBJ2-1,TGTGCCAGCAGCTTTCGGGACACCCATGAGCAGTTCTTC,CASSFRDTHEQFF
NA,once,TRBV19,TRBJ2-5,TGTGCCAGTAGTGAACAGGGTCAAGAGACCCAGTACTTC,CASSEQGQETQYF
NA,NA,TRBV27,TRBJ2-7,TGTGCCAGCAGTTTAACGCGGGCGACCGTGGCCTACGAGCAGTACTTC,CASSLTRATVAYEQYF
NA,NA,TRBV4-3,TRBJ2-3,TGCGCCAGCAGCCAAGAACCCCTCGGGGCAGATACGCAGTATTTT,CASSQEPLGADTQYF
TRBD2,NA,TRBV7-2,TRBJ2-1,TGTGCCAGCAGCCGAAGTCTACTAGCGGGAGGGCCTCATCCTGAGCAGTTCTTC,CASSRSLLAGGPHPEQFF
NA,NA,TRBV29-1,TRBJ1-5,TGCAGCGTTGGCGGGAGCAATCAGCCCCAGCATTTT,CSVGGSNQPQHF
TRBD2,NA,TRBV27,TRBJ2-3,TGTGCCAGCAGTTTAAGCTGGGCTAGCGGGAGCACAGATACGCAGTATTTT,CASSLSWASGSTDTQYF
TRBD2,once,TRBV7-2,TRBJ2-3,TGTGCCAGCACCACAGGACTAGCGGGAGCGGATACGCAGTATTTT,CASTTGLAGADTQYF
NA,once,TRBV5-1,TRBJ2-5,TGCGCCAGCAGCTTGGCAGGGATGTACCAAGAGACCCAGTACTTC,CASSLAGMYQETQYF
NA,NA,TRBV6-1,TRBJ1-5,TGTGCCAGCAGTGAAAGTGTCTTTGGATTAAAGGGAAATCAGCCCCAGCATTTT,CASSESVFGLKGNQPQHF
NA,NA,TRBV6-6,TRBJ1-1,TGTGCCAGCATTTTAAGGGTTGGGATAAACACTGAAGCTTTCTTT,CASILRVGINTEAFF
NA,NA,TRBV15,TRBJ1-2,TGTGCCACCAGCCGGGGGGGAGGCTATGGCTACACCTTC,CATSRGGGYGYTF
TRBD2,NA,TRBV5-4,TRBJ2-7,TGTGCCAGCAGCGCAGGGACTAGCGGGAGACTCTACGAGCAGTACTTC,CASSAGTSGRLYEQYF
NA,NA,TRBV11-3,TRBJ2-5,TGTGCCAGCAGCAAAAACCGGGAGTACCAAGAGACCCAGTACTTC,CASSKNREYQETQYF
NA,once,TRBV2,TRBJ2-6,TGTGCCAGCACCACAGACAGCTCTGGGGCCAACGTCCTGACTTTC,CASTTDSSGANVLTF
NA,NA,TRBV11-2,TRBJ2-5,TGTGCCAGCAGCTGGGCCAGGGCTTTGGAGACCCAGTACTTC,CASSWARALETQYF
NA,NA,TRBV30,TRBJ1-2,TGTGCCTGGAGAACCATTCGAGGGGGGCACTATGGCTACACCTTC,CAWRTIRGGHYGYTF
TRBD1,NA,TRBV2,TRBJ1-5,TGTGCCAGCAGTGATGTTACAGGGGACTCGCCCCAGCATTTT,CASSDVTGDSPQHF